Following are 17 T cell receptor delta chains from one sample sequenced in a study of gamma-delta chains in newborns, infants, children. TCRdb reanalyzed the reads using CATT. The sample consists of fewer than 15,000 delta-chain clones, roughly 7% of them appearing once. The sequencing input was blood. The receptor set was obtained from a child who was a newborn, infant or young child, either healthy, febrile or measles-vaccinated (not recorded which).

This clone was detected a few times. This chain joins TRDV2 and TRDJ3, with TRDD3 matching 8 bases. There are 19 residues in the CDR3. Germline loops: CDR1 GEAIGNYY, CDR2 EKD. The V gene end was trimmed by 3 bases and the J gene end by 0 bases; junction bases not matched to a gene: 9. In DNA form, the CDR3 reads TGTGCCTGTGACCTCGTACTGGGGGGCAGCTCCTGGGACACCCGACAGATGTTTTTC. Protein: CACDLVLGGSSWDTRQMFF.

The rearrangement links TRDV2 to TRDJ2; 8 nucleotides line up with TRDD3. This CDR3 has 18 amino acids. Germline trimming cut 3 bases from V and 3 bases from J; bases unmatched to any gene: 14. CDR1 and CDR2 (germline): GEAIGNYY, EKD. The CDR3 DNA reads TGTGCCTGTGACTCAGTGTCGGTACTGGGGGCCATGACAGCACAACTCTTCTTT. Protein sequence: CACDSVSVLGAMTAQLFF.

This clone is medium-sized. The sample carries other DNA sequences with the same CDR3. V and J are TRDV2 and TRDJ2; TRDD3 is a possible D gene (6 bases). The CDR3 totals 15 residues. Germline V gene sequence: CDR1 GEAIGNYY, CDR2 EKD. Trimming stripped 0 bases from V and 0 bases from J, with 7 bases between. The CDR3 is CACDTWGALTAQLFF. The CDR3 region has the DNA TGTGCCTGTGACACCTGGGGGGCTTTGACAGCACAACTCTTCTTT.

This clone has just a few counts. The chain is built from TRDV2 and TRDJ3, with 8 bases identical to TRDD3. J gave up 0 bases and V 0 bases, and 9 bases lay outside the gene matches. From germline, CDR1 is GEAIGNYY and CDR2 EKD. This CDR3 is built from 20 residues. The CDR3 DNA is TGTGCCTGTGACACCGCGGACGGGGGGATAAGCTCCTGGGACACCCGACAGATGTTTTTC. It specifies CACDTADGGISSWDTRQMFF.

This chain joins TRDV2 and TRDJ3; TRDD3 matches at 8 bases. The CDR3 consists of 19 residues. Germline V gene lookup returns CDR1 GEAIGNYY and CDR2 EKD. V lost 3 bases and J lost 0; bases outside the gene matches: 9. CDR3 sequence: CACDLVLGGISWDTRQMFF. CDR3 in DNA: TGTGCCTGTGACCTCGTACTGGGGGGGATCTCCTGGGACACCCGACAGATGTTTTTC.

This rearrangement joins TRDV2 to TRDJ2; 12 nucleotides agree with TRDD3. V shed 4 bases and J 0 bases; nucleotides not matched to a gene: 8. Germline CDR1 reads GEAIGNYY; CDR2 reads EKD. This CDR3 is built from 18 residues. The CDR3: CACDLLGDTKALTAQLFF. CDR3 DNA: TGTGCCTGTGATCTCCTGGGGGATACGAAAGCTTTGACAGCACAACTCTTCTTT.

The chain uses TRDV2 and TRDJ1; D ambiguous. The CDR3 loop spans 9 amino acids. The V gene lost 7 bases and the J gene lost 2 bases, with 1 base spanning the gap. The germline gives CDR1 GEAIGNYY, CDR2 EKD. CDR3 in amino acids: CAWTDKLIF. For the CDR3, the DNA is TGTGCCTGGACCGATAAACTCATCTTT.

Details on this clone: The sample carries other DNA sequences with the same CDR3. This rearrangement joins TRDV2 to TRDJ3, with 8 bases fitting TRDD3. CDR1 and CDR2 from the germline V gene are GEAIGNYY and EKD. The CDR3 is 20 amino acids. J lost 0 bases, V lost 1 base, and 10 bases had no gene match. Here the CDR3 reads CACDTVSWGTLSWDTRQMFF. The CDR3 coding sequence is TGTGCCTGTGACACTGTTAGCTGGGGGACCCTCTCCTGGGACACCCGACAGATGTTTTTC.

The table lists this clone with a few counts. This chain joins TRDV2 and TRDJ3; 8 bases agree with TRDD3. CDR1 is GEAIGNYY, CDR2 EKD, per germline. The J segment lost 0 bases and the V segment lost 1 base, leaving 13 bases of the junction unmatched. There are 21 residues in the CDR3. The CDR3 loop reads CACDTLITGGTSSWDTRQMFF. In DNA form, the CDR3 reads TGTGCCTGTGACACTCTTATTACTGGGGGGACGAGCTCCTGGGACACCCGACAGATGTTTTTC.

CDR3 sequence reads: CACDTGYLSSWDTRQMFF. The CDR3 coding sequence is TGTGCCTGTGACACGGGGTACTTAAGCTCCTGGGACACCCGACAGATGTTTTTC. The gene calls are TRDV2 and TRDJ3; the D is unclear. This CDR3 contains 18 residues. Trimming took off 1 base at V and 0 bases at J, with 12 bases between the two ends. The V gene's germline CDR1 is GEAIGNYY and CDR2 EKD.

This clone turned up a few times. For the CDR3, the DNA is TGTGCCTGTGACCGACTGGGGGATACGGCTTTGACAGCACAACTCTTCTTT. The encoded protein is CACDRLGDTALTAQLFF. The chain joins TRDV2 to TRDJ2; 13 bases line up with TRDD3. V was clipped by 3 bases and J by 0 bases; unmatched bases: 3. Germline CDR1 and CDR2: GEAIGNYY and EKD. The CDR3 covers 17 residues.

This clone was seen only a few times. Relative to the germline gene, one junction end is altered; a read error may explain this. The chain couples TRDV2 to TRDJ3, with 8 bases lining up with TRDD3. The CDR3 sequence is 18 residues long. Germline CDR1 GEAIGNYY, CDR2 EKD. CDR3 residues: CACDTWGYNAWDTRQVFF. CDR3 in DNA: TGTGCCTGTGACACCTGGGGATACAACGCCTGGGACACCCGACAGGTGTTTTTC.

The sample holds a few counts of this clone. The chain combines TRAV29/DV5 with TRDJ2; a possible D gene is TRDD3 (6 bases). Germline V gives CDR1 NSMFDY, CDR2 ISSIKDK. With 0 bases removed from V and 5 bases from J, the gap between germline ends came to 23 bases. This CDR3 contains 18 residues. The CDR3 DNA follows: TGTGCAGCAAGCGCGCGTAGATTTATGGGGGGCCCAACAGCACAACTCTTCTTT. Translation gives CAASARRFMGGPTAQLFF.

This clone was observed at least ten times. This may arise from a read error, as a much more abundant clone is one base away. Other DNA sequences in the same sample also yield this CDR3. The chain is built from TRDV2 and TRDJ3, with 12 bases identical to TRDD3. V lost 3 bases and J lost 0; bases outside the gene matches: 2. The CDR3 sequence is 18 residues long. Germline V gene data show CDR1 as GEAIGNYY and CDR2 as EKD. This CDR3 is CACDLLGDTSWDTRQMFF. CDR3 nucleotides: TGTGCCTGTGACCTACTGGGGGATACCTCCTGGGACACCCGACAGATGTTTTTC.

This clone was detected many times. With a far larger clone one base away, a read error is the likely cause. The genes are TRDV2 and TRDJ3; tentative D call: TRDD3 (6 bases). This CDR3 spans 16 amino acids. CDR1 GEAIGNYY and CDR2 EKD come from the germline V gene. V shed 3 bases and J shed 0 bases, with 8 bases lying between them. In DNA form, the CDR3 reads TGTGCCTGTGACTGGGGGGGCTCCTGGGACACCCGACAGATGTTTTTC. It is translated as CACDWGGSWDTRQMFF.

This clone has only a few counts. The chain recombines TRDV2 with TRDJ3, with TRDD3 identical over 8 bases. Trimming removed 3 bases from V and 0 bases from J; junction bases left unmatched: 15. This CDR3 region has 21 residues. In germline, CDR1 is GEAIGNYY, CDR2 EKD. The CDR3 bases are TGTGCCTGTGACTCTGCTACTGGGGGCTCCCTAAGCTCCTGGGACACCCGACAGATGTTTTTC. Protein sequence: CACDSATGGSLSSWDTRQMFF.

The V call is TRDV2, the J call TRDJ3, with a possible D match to TRDD3 (6 bases). This CDR3 has 21 residues. Germline-derived CDR1 and CDR2 are GEAIGNYY and EKD. V shed 3 bases and J shed 0 bases, with 23 bases lying between them. Here the CDR3 DNA reads TGTGCCTGTGACTCGAAGGGGAGTGGATACACAAGCTCCTGGGACACCCGACAGATGTTTTTC. Amino acids: CACDSKGSGYTSSWDTRQMFF.